These 23 T cell receptor beta chains were all obtained from the same sample, sequenced in a study of cytomegalovirus exposure and HLA in healthy donors. Vbeta (60) and Jbeta (13) primers were used in the PCR. TCRdb keeps only in-frame clones here, not all; method: immunoSEQ multiplex PCR. Found here are about 130,000 clones, approximately 70% of them singletons; the top ten hold approximately 2%. Sequencing was done on a sample of PBMCs. These receptors were obtained from a woman in her fifties or sixties in good health and CMV-seropositive.

This clone showed up just a few times. This chain joins TRBV28 and TRBJ1-1; D perhaps matches TRBD1 (6 bases). CDR3 length: 12 residues. V was trimmed by 5 bases and J by 4 bases, leaving 8 bases between them. CDR1 and CDR2 from the germline V gene are MDHEN and SYDVKM. The CDR3 DNA follows: TGTGCCAGCAGTACAGGGACCACTGAAGCTTTCTTT. Protein sequence: CASSTGTTEAFF.

The CDR3 is CASSFAAGGATDTQYF. As DNA, the CDR3 is TGCGCCAGCAGCTTCGCAGCGGGAGGGGCAACAGATACGCAGTATTTT. V and J are TRBV5-1 and TRBJ2-3, with 10 bases lining up with TRBD2. CDR1 and CDR2 (germline): SGHRS, YFSETQ. The J segment lost 3 bases and the V segment lost 2 bases, leaving 6 bases of the junction unmatched. The CDR3 covers 16 residues. The full variable domain, its missing parts supplied by reference TRBV5-1 and TRBJ2-3, is KAGVTQTPRYLIKTRGQQVTLSCSPISGHRSVSWYQQTPGQGLQFLFEYFSETQRNKGNFPGRFSGRQFSNSRSEMNVSTLELGDSALYLCASSFAAGGATDTQYFGPGTRLTVL.

Only a few counts were recorded for this clone. The chain carries TRBV5-1 and TRBJ1-1; D gene uncertain. CDR1 is SGHRS and CDR2 is YFSETQ in the germline V gene. This CDR3 is built from 14 residues. V lost 1 base, J lost 1 base, and 8 bases lay in between. The CDR3 protein is CASSLPQPNTEAFF. CDR3 bases: TGCGCCAGCAGCTTGCCACAGCCGAACACTGAAGCTTTCTTT. Together with reference TRBV5-1 and TRBJ1-1, the CDR3 gives the full variable domain: KAGVTQTPRYLIKTRGQQVTLSCSPISGHRSVSWYQQTPGQGLQFLFEYFSETQRNKGNFPGRFSGRQFSNSRSEMNVSTLELGDSALYLCASSLPQPNTEAFFGQGTRLTVV.

The chain recombines TRBV6-6 with TRBJ2-1; 13 nucleotides line up with TRBD2. After removal of 2 bases from V and 9 bases from J, the junction contained 4 bases not matched to a gene. CDR1 and CDR2 (germline): MNHNY, SVGAGI (reference sequence). The length of the CDR3 is 15 residues. CDR3 sequence: CASSYTSGRGGEQFF. The CDR3 DNA reads as TGTGCCAGCAGTTACACTAGCGGGAGGGGGGGTGAGCAGTTCTTC.

This clone was picked up a small number of times. CDR3 loop: CSVRTGSNQPQHF. The CDR3 DNA reads as TGCAGCGTCCGGACAGGTAGCAATCAGCCCCAGCATTTT. V gene TRBV29-1 combines with J gene TRBJ1-5; 7 positions agree with TRBD1. CDR3 length equals 13 residues. V was pared by 6 bases and J by 0 bases, with 2 bases of the junction left unmatched. Germline V gene lookup returns CDR1 SQVTM and CDR2 ANQGSEA.

The V call is TRBV27, the J call TRBJ2-2; D gene unclear. Deletions cut 3 bases from V and 0 bases from J, with 5 bases between. The CDR3 has 14 amino acids. Germline values: CDR1 MNHEY, CDR2 SMNVEV (reference sequence). CDR3 amino acids: CASSFLANTGELFF. Written as DNA, the CDR3 is TGTGCCAGCAGTTTTCTCGCGAACACCGGGGAGCTGTTTTTT.

The CDR3 loop is CAWSLSGRAPDTQYF. CDR3 DNA sequence: TGTGCCTGGAGTTTGAGCGGGAGGGCCCCAGATACGCAGTATTTT. The chain combines TRBV30 with TRBJ2-3, with 10 positions matching TRBD2. The V gene end was trimmed by 2 bases and the J gene end by 4 bases; junction bases not matched to a gene: 6. CDR1 is GTSNPN and CDR2 is SVGIG in the germline V gene (reference sequence). The CDR3 runs to 15 residues.

V and J are TRBV10-2 and TRBJ2-7, with 7 bases aligning to TRBD2. Trimming at V came to 4 bases and at J to 2 bases, leaving 5 bases not matched to a gene. The CDR3 length is 14 residues. Germline assignment: CDR1 WSHSY and CDR2 SAAADI. This chain's CDR3 is CASSAPGLTYEQYF. DNA of the CDR3: TGCGCCAGCAGTGCCCCGGGACTAACCTACGAGCAGTACTTC.

V gene TRBV5-8 combines with J gene TRBJ1-1; 8 nucleotides line up with TRBD1. Per germline, CDR1 SGHTS and CDR2 YDEGEE. The CDR3 is 14 residues long. V was pared by 5 bases and J by 1 base, with 4 bases of the junction left unmatched. CDR3 protein: CASSDRGGNTEAFF. The CDR3 nucleotides are TGTGCCAGCAGTGACAGGGGAGGGAACACTGAAGCTTTCTTT.

The chain has TRBV2 and TRBJ1-5; 11 bases agree with TRBD1. Unmatched junction bases numbered 5, after V lost 6 bases and J lost 7 bases. Germline V lookup: CDR1 SNHLY, CDR2 FYNNEI. CDR3 length: 14 amino acids. The CDR3, as DNA: TGTGCCAGCAGGGACAGGGGGCCGGTCCAGCCCCAGCATTTT. It codes for CASRDRGPVQPQHF.

CDR3 region: CASSEVGQGYGYTF. CDR3 in DNA: TGTGCCAGCAGTGAAGTTGGCCAGGGCTATGGCTACACCTTC. The chain couples TRBV6-1 to TRBJ1-2; tentatively, D is TRBD1 (5 bases). Germline CDR1 MNHNS, CDR2 SASEGT. The CDR3 contains 14 residues. V was cut by 1 base and J by 4 bases, with 10 bases left in between.

The CDR3 reads CASSMGRQPQYF. In DNA, the CDR3 is TGTGCCAGTAGTATGGGGAGGCAGCCTCAGTACTTC. The V gene is TRBV19, the J gene TRBJ2-4; D perhaps matches TRBD2 (6 bases). Germline V gene data show CDR1 as LNHDA and CDR2 as SQIVND (reference sequence). The CDR3 sequence is 12 residues long. V shed 3 bases and J shed 12 bases, with 12 bases lying between them.

The chain links TRBV28 to TRBJ2-7; 7 bases match TRBD1. V lost 6 bases, J lost 2 bases, and 10 bases stayed unmatched. Looked up from germline, CDR1 is MDHEN and CDR2 is SYDVKM. The CDR3 has 15 residues. For the CDR3, the DNA is TGTGCCAGCAGCTCATTTGGGACAGAGACCTACGAGCAGTACTTC. Protein: CASSSFGTETYEQYF.

The V gene is TRBV4-1, the J gene TRBJ2-3, with a weak D call TRBD2 (6 bases). This CDR3 comprises 14 residues. V was cut by 1 base and J by 6 bases, with 11 bases left in between. Germline V lookup: CDR1 MGHRA, CDR2 YSYEKL. This CDR3 is CASSQGLARDTQYF. In DNA, the CDR3 is TGCGCCAGCAGCCAAGGTCTAGCGAGGGATACGCAGTATTTT.

The chain couples TRBV7-9 to TRBJ1-4, with 7 bases lining up with TRBD1. Trimming took 5 bases from V and 5 from J; bases not matched to a gene: 8. CDR1 is SEHNR, CDR2 FQNEAQ, per germline (reference sequence). CDR3 length: 15 amino acids. The CDR3 is CASSRGQAFNEKLFF. Here the CDR3 DNA reads TGTGCCAGCAGCCGTGGACAGGCCTTCAATGAAAAACTGTTTTTT.

This chain joins TRBV4-1 and TRBJ2-1; possible D gene TRBD2, 7 bases. Germline V gene lookup returns CDR1 MGHRA and CDR2 YSYEKL. This CDR3 has 17 amino acids. V lost 4 bases, J lost 7 bases, and 23 bases lay in between. The CDR3 region has the DNA TGCGCCAGCAGCCGAAGGGAGGGGCGGGGGCTTGATAATGAGCAGTTCTTC. It yields the protein CASSRREGRGLDNEQFF.

This clone has more than one count but fewer than ten. The chain carries TRBV7-9 and TRBJ1-1, with a weak D call TRBD1 (6 bases). Germline-derived CDR1 and CDR2 are SEHNR and FQNEAQ (reference sequence). The CDR3 loop spans 13 amino acids. The V end lost 5 bases, the J end lost 0 bases, and 7 bases lay between the germline ends. Written as DNA, the CDR3 is TGTGCCAGCAGCGGACAGCTGAACACTGAAGCTTTCTTT. Residues: CASSGQLNTEAFF.

This clone was recorded once. This chain joins TRBV28 and TRBJ2-5; TRBD1 aligns across 10 bases. V shed 3 bases, J shed 2 bases, and the junction held 0 bases outside the gene matches. The germline gives CDR1 MDHEN, CDR2 SYDVKM. The CDR3 contains 14 residues. CDR3 sequence (DNA): TGTGCCAGCAGTTTGGACAGGGGGCAAGAGACCCAGTACTTC. It yields the protein CASSLDRGQETQYF.

This chain joins TRBV11-2 and TRBJ1-2, with D maybe TRBD1 (6 bases). Trimming pared 1 base from V and 8 bases from J, leaving 17 bases between. CDR1 and CDR2 from the germline V gene are SGHAT and FQNNGV. This CDR3 has 15 residues. CDR3 sequence reads: CASSLGARGKRGYTF. CDR3 DNA sequence: TGTGCCAGCAGCTTAGGTGCCAGGGGAAAGAGGGGCTACACCTTC.

This CDR3 is CASSFGRQGRVQETQYF. The CDR3 bases are TGTGCCAGCAGTTTTGGGAGACAGGGGAGGGTACAAGAGACCCAGTACTTC. This sequence joins TRBV28 and TRBJ2-5, with D possibly being TRBD1 (8 bases). The germline CDR1 and CDR2 sequences are MDHEN and SYDVKM. The CDR3 covers 17 residues. Trimming removed 3 bases at V and 2 bases at J, with 19 bases between.

This clone turned up a few times. The chain links TRBV6-5 to TRBJ2-3, with D possibly matching TRBD1 (6 bases). Trimming left V 6 bases short and J 5 bases short, with 12 bases between. Germline assignment: CDR1 MNHEY and CDR2 SVGAGI. This CDR3 has 13 amino acids. CDR3 in amino acids: CASRNQGRDTQYF. The CDR3 nucleotides read TGTGCCAGCAGAAACCAGGGGCGAGATACGCAGTATTTT.

Only a few counts were recorded for this clone. The chain has TRBV6-5 and TRBJ2-2; weak D call: TRBD1 (5 bases). Germline assignment: CDR1 MNHEY and CDR2 SVGAGI. The CDR3 totals 12 residues. V lost 5 bases and J lost 9, with 10 bases in between. CDR3 region: CASSSQGRELFF. CDR3 DNA: TGTGCCAGCAGTAGCCAGGGTAGGGAGCTGTTTTTT.

The chain links TRBV28 to TRBJ1-1, with D perhaps TRBD1 (5 bases). The germline gives CDR1 MDHEN, CDR2 SYDVKM. This CDR3 spans 16 amino acids. V was cut by 5 bases and J by 0 bases, with 16 bases left in between. Here the CDR3 DNA reads TGTGCCAGCAGTCCTAGACAGAAGCGCATGAACACTGAAGCTTTCTTT. Its protein product is CASSPRQKRMNTEAFF.